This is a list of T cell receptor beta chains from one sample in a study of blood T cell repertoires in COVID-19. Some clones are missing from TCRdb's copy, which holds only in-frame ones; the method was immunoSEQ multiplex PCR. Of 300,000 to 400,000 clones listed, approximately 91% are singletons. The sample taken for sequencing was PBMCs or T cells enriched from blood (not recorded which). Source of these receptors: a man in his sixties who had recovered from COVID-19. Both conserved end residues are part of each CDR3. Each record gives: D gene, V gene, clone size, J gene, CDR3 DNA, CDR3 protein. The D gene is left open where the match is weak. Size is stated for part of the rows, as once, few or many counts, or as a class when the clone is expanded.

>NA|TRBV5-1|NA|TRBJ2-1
TGCGCCAGCAGCTTGTCGGACGCCCCGTGGAGGGGTTACAATGAGCAGTTCTTC
CASSLSDAPWRGYNEQFF
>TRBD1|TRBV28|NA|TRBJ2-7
TGTGCCAGCAGGACAGGGGGCTCCTACGAGCAGTACTTC
CASRTGGSYEQYF
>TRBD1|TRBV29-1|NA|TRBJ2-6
TGCAGCGGCCTGGACAGGTCCTCTGGGGCCAACGTCCTGACTTTC
CSGLDRSSGANVLTF
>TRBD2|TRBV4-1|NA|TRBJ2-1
TGCGCCAGCAGCCAAGAGCCTAGAGCGGGAGTTGATTTCAATGAGCAGTTCTTC
CASSQEPRAGVDFNEQFF
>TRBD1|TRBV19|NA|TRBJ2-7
TGTGCCAGTAGTACCGACGCTGGGACAGTCCGGGAGCAGTACTTC
CASSTDAGTVREQYF
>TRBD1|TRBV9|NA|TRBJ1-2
TGTGCCAGCAGCGTTCTGACAGGGGTTGGCTACACCTTC
CASSVLTGVGYTF
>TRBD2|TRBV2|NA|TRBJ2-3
TGTGCCAGCATTAAACAAAGGACTAGCGGGAGTGCAGATACGCAGTATTTT
CASIKQRTSGSADTQYF
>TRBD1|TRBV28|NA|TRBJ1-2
TGTGCCAGCAGTCCTTCTCTAACAGGGGCTCGCTATGGCTACACCTTC
CASSPSLTGARYGYTF
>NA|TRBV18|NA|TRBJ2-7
TGTGCCAGCTCGACATACAGGGACGTAGCCTACGAGCAGTACTTC
CASSTYRDVAYEQYF
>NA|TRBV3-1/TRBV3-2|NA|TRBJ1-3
TGTGCCAGCAGCCTCGACAGCCATTACCTTGGAAACACCATATATTTT
CASSLDSHYLGNTIYF
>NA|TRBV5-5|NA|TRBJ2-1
TGTGCCAGCAGCTTGGTAGCTCATCCATCTACTCAGTTCTTC
CASSLVAHPSTQFF
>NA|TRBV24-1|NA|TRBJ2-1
TGTGCCACCAGTTCTTTGACAGTCACGGACAATGAGCAGTTCTTC
CATSSLTVTDNEQFF
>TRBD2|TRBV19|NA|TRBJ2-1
TGTGCCAGTAGTATAGGGACTAGCGGCGTTAATGAGCAGTTCTTC
CASSIGTSGVNEQFF
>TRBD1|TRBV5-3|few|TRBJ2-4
TGTGCCAGAAGCATTGGCAGGGGGTCGAATAGGGCCAAAAACATTCAGTACTTC
CARSIGRGSNRAKNIQYF
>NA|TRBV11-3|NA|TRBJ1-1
TGTGCCAGCAGCTTAGCGGGGGGATACACTGAAGCTTTCTTT
CASSLAGGYTEAFF
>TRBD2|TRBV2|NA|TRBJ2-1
TGTGCCAGCGGTACTAGCGGGAGGAATGAGCAGTTCTTC
CASGTSGRNEQFF
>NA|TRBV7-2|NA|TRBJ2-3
TGTGCCAGCACTCCCGGACTCCGTAGCACAGATACGCAGTATTTT
CASTPGLRSTDTQYF
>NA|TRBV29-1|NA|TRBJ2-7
TGCAGCGTTGAAACAGGGTGGCGGGAGCAGTACTTC
CSVETGWREQYF
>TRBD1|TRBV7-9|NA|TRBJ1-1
TGTGCCAGCAGCTCAGGGGGCAGTATGAACACTGAAGCTTTCTTT
CASSSGGSMNTEAFF
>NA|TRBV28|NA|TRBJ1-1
TGTGCCAGCAGTTTCTCCCCTAAGGGGCCCAAAGCTTTCTTT
CASSFSPKGPKAFF